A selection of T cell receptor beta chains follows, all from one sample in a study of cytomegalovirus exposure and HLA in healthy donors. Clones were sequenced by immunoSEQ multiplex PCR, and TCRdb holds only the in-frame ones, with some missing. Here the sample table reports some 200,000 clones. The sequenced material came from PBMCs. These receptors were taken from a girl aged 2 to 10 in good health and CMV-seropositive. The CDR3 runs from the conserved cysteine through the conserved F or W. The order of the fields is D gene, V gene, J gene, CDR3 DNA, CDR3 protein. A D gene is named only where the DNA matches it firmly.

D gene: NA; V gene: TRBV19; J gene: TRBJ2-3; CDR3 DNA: TGTGCCAGTAGGGTAGTGGGAGTAGGCACAGATACGCAGTATTTT; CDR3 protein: CASRVVGVGTDTQYF
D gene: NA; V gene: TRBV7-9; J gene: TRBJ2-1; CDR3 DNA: TGTGCCAGCAGCTCTTTGGACGGGAGCTCCTACAATGAGCAGTTCTTC; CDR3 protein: CASSSLDGSSYNEQFF
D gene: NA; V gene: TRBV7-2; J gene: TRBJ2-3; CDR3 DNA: TGTGCCAGCAGACGGACTACTACCTCAGATACGCAGTATTTT; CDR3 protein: CASRRTTTSDTQYF
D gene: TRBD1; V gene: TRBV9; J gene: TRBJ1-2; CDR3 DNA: TGTGCCAGCAGCGCGGGACAGGGGATTCGCTATGGCTACACCTTC; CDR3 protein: CASSAGQGIRYGYTF
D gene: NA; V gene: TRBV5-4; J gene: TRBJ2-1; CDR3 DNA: TGTGCCAGCAGGAAACCGGGACTGGGTGGCTCTGAGCAGTTCTTC; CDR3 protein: CASRKPGLGGSEQFF
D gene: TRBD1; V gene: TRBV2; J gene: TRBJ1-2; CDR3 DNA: TGTGCCAGCAGCGGACAGGGGGATCTCTATGGCTACACCTTC; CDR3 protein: CASSGQGDLYGYTF
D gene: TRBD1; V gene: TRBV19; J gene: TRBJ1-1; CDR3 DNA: TGTGCCAGTAGTATCGGACAGGTAGACACTGAAGCTTTCTTT; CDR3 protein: CASSIGQVDTEAFF
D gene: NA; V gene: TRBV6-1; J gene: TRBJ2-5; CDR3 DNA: TGTGCCAGCAGTAAAACCGGGACACTCCAAGAGACCCAGTACTTC; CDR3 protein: CASSKTGTLQETQYF
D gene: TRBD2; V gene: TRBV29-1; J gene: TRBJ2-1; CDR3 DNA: TGCAGCGTTGAGCCTAGCGGGGGAACCAATGAGCAGTTCTTC; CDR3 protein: CSVEPSGGTNEQFF
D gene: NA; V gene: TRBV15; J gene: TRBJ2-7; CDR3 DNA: TGTGCCACCAGCAGATACCGTCGGCGGGAACTGGGCTACGAGCAGTACTTC; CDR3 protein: CATSRYRRRELGYEQYF
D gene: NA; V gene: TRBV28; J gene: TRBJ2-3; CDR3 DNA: TGTGCCAGCAGTTTATGGTCAGGGGTAGATACGCAGTATTTT; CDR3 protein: CASSLWSGVDTQYF
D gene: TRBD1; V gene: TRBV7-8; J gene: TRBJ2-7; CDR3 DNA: TGTGCCAGCAGCTCAGGAATCCGGGACAGGCCGACCTACGAGCAGTACTTC; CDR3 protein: CASSSGIRDRPTYEQYF
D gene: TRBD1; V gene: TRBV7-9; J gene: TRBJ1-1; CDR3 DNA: TGTGCCAGCAGCTTAGTAGGGGGCGCGGCTGAAGCTTTCTTT; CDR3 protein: CASSLVGGAAEAFF
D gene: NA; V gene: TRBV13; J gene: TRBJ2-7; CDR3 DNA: TGTGCCAGCACCGCCTACGAGCAGTACTTC; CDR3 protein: CASTAYEQYF
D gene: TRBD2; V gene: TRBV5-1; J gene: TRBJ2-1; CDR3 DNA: TGCGCCAGCAGCTTGGGACTAGCGCCTATCCCCTCCTACAATGAGCAGTTCTTC; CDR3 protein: CASSLGLAPIPSYNEQFF